A selection of T cell receptor beta chains follows, all from one sample in a study of human versus mouse CDR3 diversity and MHC coevolution. Method: immunoSEQ multiplex PCR; TCRdb's copy keeps in-frame clones and lacks some. The table shows some 82,000 clones, with over 85% occurring only once. Sequenced sample: naive CD4+ T cells from blood. The receptors were sampled from a person aged 25 to 69 in good health. Both conserved end residues are part of each CDR3. The D gene is left open where the match is weak. Only some rows state a clone size, as once, few, many or a class for expanded clones.

j_gene: TRBJ2-7; d_gene: NA; v_gene: TRBV11-3; abundance: NA; CDR3aa: CASSLGAPHSYEQYF; CDR3nt: TGTGCCAGCAGCTTAGGAGCCCCTCACTCCTACGAGCAGTACTTC
j_gene: TRBJ2-7; d_gene: NA; v_gene: TRBV29-1; abundance: NA; CDR3aa: CSVVIGLGADYEQYF; CDR3nt: TGCAGCGTTGTAATCGGTCTTGGGGCAGACTACGAGCAGTACTTC
j_gene: TRBJ1-3; d_gene: NA; v_gene: TRBV5-1; abundance: NA; CDR3aa: CASGERRGGNTIYF; CDR3nt: TGCGCCAGCGGGGAGAGGAGGGGTGGAAACACCATATATTTT
j_gene: TRBJ1-1; d_gene: TRBD1; v_gene: TRBV5-4; abundance: once; CDR3aa: CASSLGQGANTEAFF; CDR3nt: TGTGCCAGCAGCCTCGGACAGGGGGCGAACACTGAAGCTTTCTTT
j_gene: TRBJ2-6; d_gene: NA; v_gene: TRBV29-1; abundance: NA; CDR3aa: CSVSRDIDSGANVLTF; CDR3nt: TGCAGCGTAAGCCGGGACATTGACTCTGGGGCCAACGTCCTGACTTTC
j_gene: TRBJ2-5; d_gene: NA; v_gene: TRBV5-1; abundance: NA; CDR3aa: CASSLGQAQETQYF; CDR3nt: TGCGCCAGCAGCTTGGGACAGGCCCAAGAGACCCAGTACTTC
j_gene: TRBJ2-6; d_gene: NA; v_gene: TRBV5-1; abundance: NA; CDR3aa: CASSLRRVSNSGANVLTF; CDR3nt: TGCGCCAGCAGCTTGCGCCGGGTTTCTAACTCTGGGGCCAACGTCCTGACTTTC
j_gene: TRBJ1-2; d_gene: TRBD1; v_gene: TRBV7-9; abundance: NA; CDR3aa: CASSLSGQGRGYTF; CDR3nt: TGTGCCAGCAGCTTATCTGGACAGGGTCGCGGCTACACCTTC
j_gene: TRBJ2-3; d_gene: TRBD2; v_gene: TRBV28; abundance: NA; CDR3aa: CASSLSWTSGVSDTQYF; CDR3nt: TGTGCCAGCAGTTTATCCTGGACTAGCGGGGTATCAGATACGCAGTATTTT
j_gene: TRBJ2-2; d_gene: TRBD1; v_gene: TRBV7-2; abundance: NA; CDR3aa: CASSSGTGIDTGELFF; CDR3nt: TGTGCCAGCAGCTCTGGGACAGGCATCGACACCGGGGAGCTGTTTTTT
j_gene: TRBJ1-3; d_gene: NA; v_gene: TRBV9; abundance: NA; CDR3aa: CASSVFDSSSSGNTIYF; CDR3nt: TGTGCCAGCAGCGTATTTGACAGTTCGAGCTCTGGAAACACCATATATTTT
j_gene: TRBJ2-1; d_gene: TRBD1; v_gene: TRBV19; abundance: NA; CDR3aa: CASRSLQGGEQFF; CDR3nt: TGTGCCAGTAGAAGCTTACAGGGGGGTGAGCAGTTCTTC
j_gene: TRBJ2-5; d_gene: TRBD1; v_gene: TRBV7-3; abundance: NA; CDR3aa: CASSSPDRGQETQYF; CDR3nt: TGTGCCAGCAGCTCCCCGGACAGGGGGCAAGAGACCCAGTACTTC
j_gene: TRBJ2-1; d_gene: NA; v_gene: TRBV6-1; abundance: once; CDR3aa: CASSEMLAAYNEQFF; CDR3nt: TGTGCCAGCAGTGAAATGTTAGCAGCTTACAATGAGCAGTTCTTC
j_gene: TRBJ2-7; d_gene: NA; v_gene: TRBV19; abundance: NA; CDR3aa: CASKGSPYEQYF; CDR3nt: TGTGCCAGTAAGGGGTCCCCCTACGAGCAGTACTTC
j_gene: TRBJ1-4; d_gene: TRBD1; v_gene: TRBV7-2; abundance: NA; CDR3aa: CASSSRQGADEKLFF; CDR3nt: TGTGCCAGCAGCAGTCGCCAGGGGGCGGATGAAAAACTGTTTTTT
j_gene: TRBJ1-2; d_gene: NA; v_gene: TRBV5-6; abundance: NA; CDR3aa: CASSPPFGNGYTF; CDR3nt: TGTGCCAGCAGCCCCCCGTTCGGGAATGGCTACACCTTC
j_gene: TRBJ1-1; d_gene: TRBD1; v_gene: TRBV19; abundance: NA; CDR3aa: CASSSETGGGTEAFF; CDR3nt: TGTGCCAGTAGTTCGGAGACAGGGGGCGGCACTGAAGCTTTCTTT
j_gene: TRBJ2-7; d_gene: NA; v_gene: TRBV7-9; abundance: once; CDR3aa: CASSPIYEQYF; CDR3nt: TGTGCCAGCAGCCCTATCTACGAGCAGTACTTC
j_gene: TRBJ1-5; d_gene: NA; v_gene: TRBV6-5; abundance: NA; CDR3aa: CASTPLGSEQPQHF; CDR3nt: TGTGCCAGCACCCCACTAGGTAGTGAGCAGCCCCAGCATTTT
j_gene: TRBJ2-7; d_gene: NA; v_gene: TRBV11-3; abundance: NA; CDR3aa: CASSSVAGDYEQYF; CDR3nt: TGTGCCAGCAGCTCCGTGGCAGGGGACTACGAGCAGTACTTC
j_gene: TRBJ2-3; d_gene: NA; v_gene: TRBV11-2; abundance: NA; CDR3aa: CASSLRQSTDTQYF; CDR3nt: TGTGCCAGCAGCTTACGACAGAGTACAGATACGCAGTATTTT
j_gene: TRBJ1-5; d_gene: NA; v_gene: TRBV6-1; abundance: NA; CDR3aa: CASTPSGGNQPQHF; CDR3nt: TGTGCCAGCACCCCGAGCGGGGGCAATCAGCCCCAGCATTTT
j_gene: TRBJ2-5; d_gene: NA; v_gene: TRBV11-2; abundance: NA; CDR3aa: CASRPPGGGQETQYF; CDR3nt: TGTGCCAGCAGACCCCCGGGGGGCGGGCAAGAGACCCAGTACTTC
j_gene: TRBJ1-2; d_gene: TRBD1; v_gene: TRBV5-6; abundance: once; CDR3aa: CASRRRAGTGNYGYTF; CDR3nt: TGTGCCAGCAGACGCAGAGCCGGGACAGGGAACTATGGCTACACCTTC
j_gene: TRBJ2-7; d_gene: NA; v_gene: TRBV10-3; abundance: NA; CDR3aa: CAISEGAAYEQYF; CDR3nt: TGTGCCATCAGTGAGGGGGCAGCCTACGAGCAGTACTTC
j_gene: TRBJ1-3; d_gene: NA; v_gene: TRBV7-2; abundance: NA; CDR3aa: CASSFPGGTIYF; CDR3nt: TGTGCCAGCAGCTTCCCCGGGGGCACCATATATTTT
j_gene: TRBJ2-5; d_gene: TRBD2; v_gene: TRBV5-1; abundance: NA; CDR3aa: CASSLAGGFGQETQYF; CDR3nt: TGCGCCAGCAGCTTGGCCGGGGGGTTTGGTCAAGAGACCCAGTACTTC
j_gene: TRBJ1-5; d_gene: TRBD1; v_gene: TRBV19; abundance: NA; CDR3aa: CASRDPGQPLHF; CDR3nt: TGTGCCAGTAGGGATCCGGGACAGCCTTTACATTTT
j_gene: TRBJ2-7; d_gene: TRBD1; v_gene: TRBV6-5; abundance: NA; CDR3aa: CASGYRGHYTYEQYF; CDR3nt: TGTGCCAGCGGGTACAGGGGCCATTACACCTACGAGCAGTACTTC
j_gene: TRBJ2-7; d_gene: NA; v_gene: TRBV9; abundance: NA; CDR3aa: CASSGEGGMRPSDEQYF; CDR3nt: TGTGCCAGCAGCGGGGAGGGGGGGATGAGACCTAGCGACGAGCAGTACTTC
j_gene: TRBJ2-6; d_gene: NA; v_gene: TRBV27; abundance: NA; CDR3aa: CASSLLSGANVLTF; CDR3nt: TGTGCCAGCAGTCTACTCTCTGGGGCCAACGTCCTGACTTTC
j_gene: TRBJ2-5; d_gene: TRBD1; v_gene: TRBV9; abundance: NA; CDR3aa: CASSSGGTGGLWETQYF; CDR3nt: TGTGCCAGCAGCTCTGGGGGGACAGGGGGTCTTTGGGAGACCCAGTACTTC
j_gene: TRBJ1-1; d_gene: NA; v_gene: TRBV9; abundance: NA; CDR3aa: CASSVTGRGTEAFF; CDR3nt: TGTGCCAGCAGCGTAACAGGGCGAGGTACTGAAGCTTTCTTT
j_gene: TRBJ2-1; d_gene: NA; v_gene: TRBV5-1; abundance: NA; CDR3aa: CASSLGASNNEQFF; CDR3nt: TGCGCCAGCAGCTTGGGGGCGAGCAACAATGAGCAGTTCTTC
j_gene: TRBJ2-6; d_gene: TRBD1; v_gene: TRBV29-1; abundance: NA; CDR3aa: CSVGTGGGIAGANVLTF; CDR3nt: TGCAGCGTTGGGACAGGGGGGGGTATCGCTGGGGCCAACGTCCTGACTTTC
j_gene: TRBJ1-4; d_gene: NA; v_gene: TRBV18; abundance: once; CDR3aa: CASSPAQGGEKLFF; CDR3nt: TGTGCCAGCTCACCGGCCCAGGGAGGTGAAAAACTGTTTTTT
j_gene: TRBJ1-2; d_gene: NA; v_gene: TRBV28; abundance: once; CDR3aa: CASSLTGSYGYTF; CDR3nt: TGTGCCAGCAGCCTAACAGGTTCCTATGGCTACACCTTC
j_gene: TRBJ2-3; d_gene: NA; v_gene: TRBV11-2; abundance: NA; CDR3aa: CASSFWVGGGTDTQYF; CDR3nt: TGTGCCAGCAGCTTTTGGGTTGGGGGCGGGACAGATACGCAGTATTTT
j_gene: TRBJ2-3; d_gene: TRBD2; v_gene: TRBV10-3; abundance: NA; CDR3aa: CATGRRGGQDTQYF; CDR3nt: TGTGCCACGGGAAGGCGGGGGGGCCAGGATACGCAGTATTTT
j_gene: TRBJ2-7; d_gene: TRBD1; v_gene: TRBV19; abundance: NA; CDR3aa: CASSSRGTGASYYEQYF; CDR3nt: TGTGCCAGTAGTAGTCGGGGGACAGGGGCGAGTTATTACGAGCAGTACTTC
j_gene: TRBJ2-2; d_gene: NA; v_gene: TRBV5-7; abundance: NA; CDR3aa: CASSLGQNTGELFF; CDR3nt: TGTGCCAGCAGCTTGGGACAGAACACCGGGGAGCTGTTTTTT
j_gene: TRBJ2-7; d_gene: NA; v_gene: TRBV23-1; abundance: NA; CDR3aa: CASTLAGEGEQYF; CDR3nt: TGCGCCAGCACCCTCGCAGGGGAAGGCGAGCAGTACTTC
j_gene: TRBJ2-7; d_gene: TRBD2; v_gene: TRBV6-5; abundance: NA; CDR3aa: CASRTSGSSYEQYF; CDR3nt: TGTGCCAGCAGAACTAGCGGGAGTAGTTACGAGCAGTACTTC
j_gene: TRBJ2-3; d_gene: NA; v_gene: TRBV19; abundance: NA; CDR3aa: CASSPPGGYTQYF; CDR3nt: TGTGCCAGTTCCCCCCCGGGCGGGTATACGCAGTATTTT
j_gene: TRBJ1-1; d_gene: TRBD1; v_gene: TRBV30; abundance: NA; CDR3aa: CAWGGQLNTEAFF; CDR3nt: TGTGCCTGGGGGGGACAGTTGAACACTGAAGCTTTCTTT
j_gene: TRBJ1-2; d_gene: TRBD1; v_gene: TRBV6-1; abundance: NA; CDR3aa: CASSPDRGYLYGYTF; CDR3nt: TGTGCCAGCAGCCCGGACAGGGGGTACCTCTATGGCTACACCTTC
j_gene: TRBJ2-1; d_gene: TRBD2; v_gene: TRBV5-1; abundance: NA; CDR3aa: CASSALGGWEEQFF; CDR3nt: TGCGCCAGCAGCGCCCTGGGGGGGTGGGAAGAGCAGTTCTTC